This entry features one T cell receptor beta chain sequence. The sample belongs to a study of blood T cells in healthy people across ages. Germline V gene lookup returns CDR1 SNHLY and CDR2 FYNNEI. The CDR3 covers 16 residues. Trimming at V came to 2 bases and at J to 4 bases, leaving 8 bases not matched to a gene. For the second PCR, which ran for roughly 6 to 12 cycles, a sample-barcoded 5' primer and a J-beta primer mix were used. TCRdb called the 5' RACE reads again in MiXCR, with one record for every CDR3 protein. This sample carries 550,000 to 600,000 distinct CDR3 sequences, roughly 48% of them seen once, and the ten largest clones take 20% to 25%.

The rearrangement uses TRBV2 and TRBJ2-1, with TRBD1 identical over 7 bases. This clonotype originated in an older man in good health. Sequencing was performed on blood. In nucleotides, the CDR3 is TGTGCCAGCAGTGAAAGGGGGCAGGGGTTGTACAATGAGCAGTTCTTC. This encodes CASSERGQGLYNEQFF. Full variable domain (missing parts from reference TRBV2 and TRBJ2-1): EPEVTQTPSHQVTQMGQEVILRCVPISNHLYFYWYRQILGQKVEFLVSFYNNEISEKSEIFDDQFSVERPDGSNFTLKIRSTKLEDSAMYFCASSERGQGLYNEQFFGPGTRLTVL.